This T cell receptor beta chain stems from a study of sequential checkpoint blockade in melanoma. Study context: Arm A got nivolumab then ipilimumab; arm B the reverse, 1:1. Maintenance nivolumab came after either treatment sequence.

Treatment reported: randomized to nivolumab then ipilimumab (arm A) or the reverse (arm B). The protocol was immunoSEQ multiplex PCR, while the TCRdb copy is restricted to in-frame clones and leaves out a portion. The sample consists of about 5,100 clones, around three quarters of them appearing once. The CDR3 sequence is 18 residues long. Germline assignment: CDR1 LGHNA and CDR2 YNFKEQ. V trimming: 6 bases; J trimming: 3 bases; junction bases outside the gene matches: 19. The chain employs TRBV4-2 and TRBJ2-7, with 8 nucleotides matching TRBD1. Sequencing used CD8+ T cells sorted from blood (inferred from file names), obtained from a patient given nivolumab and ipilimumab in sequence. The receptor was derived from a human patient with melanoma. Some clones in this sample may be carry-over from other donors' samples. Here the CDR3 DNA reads TGTGCCAGCAGTTCCATCAGGGCAGGGGGCCCAGGTTTCTACGAGCAGTACTTC. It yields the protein CASSSIRAGGPGFYEQYF.